This TCR beta chain came from a study of cytomegalovirus exposure and HLA in healthy donors. About the research overall: From approximately 170 million T cells, an earlier analysis saw 120 million or so unique TCR beta sequences.

Overall study results and limits: What TCR beta sequences reportedly achieved was accurate prediction of HLA-A and HLA-B alleles in most subjects.

Amplification used 60 Vbeta primers and 13 Jbeta primers. Clones were read by immunoSEQ multiplex PCR, and TCRdb kept only the in-frame ones, dropping some. The sample holds some 130,000 clones, 74% seen once. The germline gives CDR1 SEHNR, CDR2 FQNEAQ (reference sequence). The CDR3 sequence is 16 residues long. V trimming: 5 bases; J trimming: 5 bases; junction bases outside the gene matches: 10. This clone appeared once. Its antigen remains unknown. Sequencing was carried out using PBMCs. This TCR was sampled from a woman aged 50 to 60 in good health and CMV-seropositive. V is TRBV7-9 and J is TRBJ2-1; TRBD1 agrees at 9 bases. The CDR3 nucleotides read TGTGCCAGCAGCACAGCCGGGACAGGGCCTCACAATGAGCAGTTCTTC. This encodes CASSTAGTGPHNEQFF. Full variable domain (missing parts from reference TRBV7-9 and TRBJ2-1): DTGVSQNPRHKITKRGQNVTFRCDPISEHNRLYWYRQTLGQGPEFLTYFQNEAQLEKSRLLSDRFSAERPKGSFSTLEIQRTEQGDSAMYLCASSTAGTGPHNEQFFGPGTRLTVL.